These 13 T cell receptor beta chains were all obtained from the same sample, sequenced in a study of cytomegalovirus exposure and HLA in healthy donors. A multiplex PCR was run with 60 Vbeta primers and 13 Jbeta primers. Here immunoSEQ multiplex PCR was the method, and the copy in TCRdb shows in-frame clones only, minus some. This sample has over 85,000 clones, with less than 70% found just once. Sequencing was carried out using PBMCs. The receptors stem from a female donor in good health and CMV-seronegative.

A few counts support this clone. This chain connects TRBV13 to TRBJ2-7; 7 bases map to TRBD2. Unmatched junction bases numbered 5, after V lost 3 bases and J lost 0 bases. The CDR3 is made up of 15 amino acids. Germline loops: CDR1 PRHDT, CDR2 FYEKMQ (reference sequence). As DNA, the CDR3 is TGTGCCAGCAGCTTTCGCGGGAGCTTCTCCTACGAGCAGTACTTC. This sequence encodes CASSFRGSFSYEQYF.

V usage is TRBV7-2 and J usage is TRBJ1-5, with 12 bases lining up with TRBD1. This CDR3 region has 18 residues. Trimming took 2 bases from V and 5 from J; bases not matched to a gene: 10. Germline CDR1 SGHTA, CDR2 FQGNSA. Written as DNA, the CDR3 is TGTGCCAGCAGCTTAACCGGGACAGGGGGCGCAGGATATCAGCCCCAGCATTTT. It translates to CASSLTGTGGAGYQPQHF.

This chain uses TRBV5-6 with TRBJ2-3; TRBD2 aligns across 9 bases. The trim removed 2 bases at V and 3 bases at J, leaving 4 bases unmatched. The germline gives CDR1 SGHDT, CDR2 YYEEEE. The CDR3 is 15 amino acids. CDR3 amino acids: CASSLAGGRTDTQYF. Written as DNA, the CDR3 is TGTGCCAGCAGCTTAGCGGGAGGAAGAACAGATACGCAGTATTTT.

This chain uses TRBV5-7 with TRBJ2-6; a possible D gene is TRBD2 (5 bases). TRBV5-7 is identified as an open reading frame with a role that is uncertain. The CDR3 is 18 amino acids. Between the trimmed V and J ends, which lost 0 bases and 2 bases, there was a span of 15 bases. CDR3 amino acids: CASSLGCGLDAGANVLTF. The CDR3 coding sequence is TGTGCCAGCAGCTTGGGCTGCGGACTGGACGCTGGGGCCAACGTCCTGACTTTC.

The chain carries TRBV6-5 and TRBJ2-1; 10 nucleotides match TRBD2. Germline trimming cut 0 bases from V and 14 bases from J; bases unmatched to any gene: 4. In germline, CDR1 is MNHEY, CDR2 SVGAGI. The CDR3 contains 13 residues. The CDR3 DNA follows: TGTGCCAGCAGTTACTCGGAAGCGGGGGGGGAGTTCTTC. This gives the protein CASSYSEAGGEFF.

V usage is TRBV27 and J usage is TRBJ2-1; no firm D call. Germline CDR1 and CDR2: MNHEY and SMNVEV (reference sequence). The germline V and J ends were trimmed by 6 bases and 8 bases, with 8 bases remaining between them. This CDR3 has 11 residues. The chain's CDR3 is CASSDFYEQFF. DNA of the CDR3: TGTGCCAGCAGCGACTTTTATGAGCAGTTCTTC.

CDR3 DNA sequence: TGTGCCAGCACCCGACAGGGGGCCACTGAAGCTTTCTTT. Translated, it gives CASTRQGATEAFF. The gene calls are TRBV2 and TRBJ1-1; 10 positions agree with TRBD1. The germline V gene encodes CDR1 SNHLY and CDR2 FYNNEI. The CDR3 sequence is 13 residues long. The V segment lost 7 bases and the J segment 4 bases; nucleotides outside the gene matches: 3.

CDR3 sequence: CASSLGQLETQYF. As DNA, the CDR3 is TGTGCCAGCAGCTTAGGACAGTTGGAGACCCAGTACTTC. V and J are TRBV7-6 and TRBJ2-5, with D maybe TRBD1 (5 bases). The CDR3 is made up of 13 amino acids. Trimming stripped 1 base from V and 5 bases from J, with 8 bases between. The germline V gene has CDR1 SGHVS and CDR2 FNYEAQ.

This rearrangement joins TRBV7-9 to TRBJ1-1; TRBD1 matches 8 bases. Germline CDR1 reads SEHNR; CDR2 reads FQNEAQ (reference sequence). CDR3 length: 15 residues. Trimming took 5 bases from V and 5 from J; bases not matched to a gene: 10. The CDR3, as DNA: TGTGCCAGCAGCGCGGGGGCCAGGGGGCTGACTGAAGCTTTCTTT. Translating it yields CASSAGARGLTEAFF.

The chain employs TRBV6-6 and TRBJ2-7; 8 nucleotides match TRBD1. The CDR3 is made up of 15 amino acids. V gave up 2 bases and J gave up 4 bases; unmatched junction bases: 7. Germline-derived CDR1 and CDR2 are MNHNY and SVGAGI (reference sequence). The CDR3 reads CASSYDQGAHYEQYF. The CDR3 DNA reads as TGTGCCAGCAGTTACGATCAGGGGGCTCATTACGAGCAGTACTTC.

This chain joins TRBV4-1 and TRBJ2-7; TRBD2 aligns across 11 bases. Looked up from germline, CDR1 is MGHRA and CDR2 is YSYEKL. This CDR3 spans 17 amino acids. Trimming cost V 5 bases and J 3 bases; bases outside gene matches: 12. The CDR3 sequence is CASSESWGLAGGYEQYF. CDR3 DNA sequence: TGCGCCAGCAGCGAAAGCTGGGGGCTAGCGGGAGGCTACGAGCAGTACTTC.

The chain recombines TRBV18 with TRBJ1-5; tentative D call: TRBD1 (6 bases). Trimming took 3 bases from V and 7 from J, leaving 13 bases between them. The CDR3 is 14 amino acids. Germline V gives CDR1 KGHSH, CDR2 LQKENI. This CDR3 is CASSPRQERQPQHF. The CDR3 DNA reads TGTGCCAGCTCACCGAGACAGGAAAGGCAGCCCCAGCATTTT. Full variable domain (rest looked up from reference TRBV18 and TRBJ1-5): NAGVMQNPRHLVRRRGQEARLRCSPMKGHSHVYWYRQLPEEGLKFMVYLQKENIIDESGMPKERFSAEFPKEGPSILRIQQVVRGDSAAYFCASSPRQERQPQHFGDGTRLSIL.

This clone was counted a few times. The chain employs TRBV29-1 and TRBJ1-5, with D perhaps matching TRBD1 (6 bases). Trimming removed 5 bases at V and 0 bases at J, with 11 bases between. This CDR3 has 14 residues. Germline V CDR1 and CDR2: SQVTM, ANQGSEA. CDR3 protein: CSVSGQNSNQPQHF. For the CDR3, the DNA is TGCAGCGTTTCCGGACAGAATAGCAATCAGCCCCAGCATTTT.